These T cell receptor beta chains were read from a single sample in a study of post-analysis software for immune sequencing data. TCRdb independently ran MiXCR on the PCR reads; one entry per CDR3 protein. The table lists fewer than 700,000 distinct CDR3 sequences, roughly 46% of them singletons. Sample: blood. The source of these receptors is a girl between 5 and 17 years old with multiple sclerosis. Each CDR3 is given with its conserved first and last residue. The D gene is left open where the match is weak. The listing skips clone size in some rows; elsewhere it reads once, few, many or a size class.

TRBV5-1,-,TRBJ2-1,TRBD2,TGCGCCAGCAGCTTTGGCCGGACTAGCGGCGACAATGAGCAGTTCTTC,CASSFGRTSGDNEQFF
TRBV7-2,-,TRBJ2-5,-,TGTGCCAGCAGCGCGGCTCCTACGGGGAGGGAGACCCAGTACTTC,CASSAAPTGRETQYF
TRBV12-3/TRBV12-4,few,TRBJ2-1,TRBD2,TGTGCCAGCAGTTTAGCAGTGCTAGCGGGGTCATACAATGAGCAGTTCTTC,CASSLAVLAGSYNEQFF
TRBV25-1,-,TRBJ2-3,-,TGTGCCAGCAGTGCCCTACAGGGGACTAGCACAGATACGCAGTATTTT,CASSALQGTSTDTQYF
TRBV29-1,few,TRBJ1-4,-,TGCAGCGCATCTTTCGGGGCAACTAATGAAAAACTGTTTTTT,CSASFGATNEKLFF
TRBV5-6,-,TRBJ1-4,-,TGTGCCAGCAGCTTGGCGGTGGCAGCTAATGAAAAACTGTTTTTT,CASSLAVAANEKLFF
TRBV29-1,-,TRBJ2-7,-,TGCAGCGCTTCCTACAATGAGCAGTACTTC,CSASYNEQYF
TRBV9,-,TRBJ2-1,-,TGTGCCAGCAGCGTAGCGGAGGGCACCTACAATGAGCAGTTCTTC,CASSVAEGTYNEQFF
TRBV6-5,-,TRBJ1-6,-,TGTGCCAGCACCTGGGACCGCCCAAATTCACCCCTCCACTTT,CASTWDRPNSPLHF
TRBV5-1,few,TRBJ1-1,-,TGCGCCAGCAGCTTGGAGTTCGGACAGCTAACTGAAGCTTTCTTT,CASSLEFGQLTEAFF
TRBV5-6,-,TRBJ2-5,-,TGTGCCAGCAGCTTTCTTGGCGGGGGACAGGTCCAGGAGACCCAGTACTTC,CASSFLGGGQVQETQYF
TRBV6-1,once,TRBJ2-3,TRBD2,TGTGCCAGCAGTGGACTAGCGGGAGGAGCCCTAGGCACAGATACGCAGTATTTT,CASSGLAGGALGTDTQYF
TRBV27,-,TRBJ2-7,TRBD1,TGTGCCAGCAGACGACAGGGCGCCTCCTACGAGCAGTACTTC,CASRRQGASYEQYF
TRBV19,-,TRBJ1-2,-,TGTGCCAGTAGTATAAGAGGCGGAATAGATGGCTACACCTTC,CASSIRGGIDGYTF
TRBV10-3,-,TRBJ2-3,-,TGTGCCATCAGTGATAGGGTCGCGTCTAGCACAGATACGCAGTATTTT,CAISDRVASSTDTQYF
TRBV30,-,TRBJ1-2,-,TGTGCCTGGAGTGTTGGGGAGTACTATGGCTACACCTTC,CAWSVGEYYGYTF
TRBV27,few,TRBJ2-3,-,TGTGCCAGCACGCCCCACGCCCGGGCAGATACGCAGTATTTT,CASTPHARADTQYF
TRBV15,few,TRBJ2-5,-,TGTGCCACCAGCAGAGGGCTCGACCGGGGAGAGACCCAGTACTTC,CATSRGLDRGETQYF
TRBV30,-,TRBJ2-7,-,TGTGCCTGGAGTGTAAGGTCAGGGCTTGTCTTCGAGCAGTACTTC,CAWSVRSGLVFEQYF
TRBV12-3/TRBV12-4,-,TRBJ1-1,-,TGTGCCAGCACCCTAGCGGCACAGGCCCAGGCGGCTTTCTTT,CASTLAAQAQAAFF
TRBV12-3/TRBV12-4,-,TRBJ1-2,-,TGTGCCAGCAGTTCTCGGACGGTACGGAATGGCTACACCTTC,CASSSRTVRNGYTF
TRBV7-8,-,TRBJ1-4,-,TGTGCCAGCAGCTTGTCGGAGCATCCTAATGAAAAACTGTTTTTT,CASSLSEHPNEKLFF
TRBV20-1,many,TRBJ2-5,-,TGCAGTGCTAGATGGGTGGCGAGGGGGCAAGAGACCCAGTACTTC,CSARWVARGQETQYF
TRBV4-1,-,TRBJ1-4,-,TGCGCCAGCAGCCAAGATAGGAAGGGGTTATTAACGAGTGAAAAACTGTTTTTT,CASSQDRKGLLTSEKLFF
TRBV12-3/TRBV12-4,few,TRBJ1-1,-,TGTGCCAGCAGTTGGGGATGGAGCACTGAAGCTTTCTTT,CASSWGWSTEAFF
TRBV11-3,-,TRBJ2-1,-,TGTGCCAGCAGCTTATTTTCGGGGTCCAATGAGCAGTTCTTC,CASSLFSGSNEQFF
TRBV7-2,few,TRBJ2-7,-,TGTGCCAGCAGCTTATCAGTGGGGACTTACGAGCAGTACTTC,CASSLSVGTYEQYF
TRBV5-1,-,TRBJ1-2,TRBD1,TGCGCCAGCAGCCTTGACAGGGGATTGGATGGCTACACCTTC,CASSLDRGLDGYTF
TRBV12-3/TRBV12-4,many,TRBJ1-2,-,TGTGCCAGCAGTTTAGCAGGAAACTATGGCTACACCTTC,CASSLAGNYGYTF
TRBV6-5,-,TRBJ1-5,-,TGTGCCAGCAGTTACGAACGGAGCAATCAGCCCCAGCATTTT,CASSYERSNQPQHF
TRBV2,-,TRBJ2-3,TRBD2,TGTGCCAGCAGAAGACTAGCGGGGGGACCTACAGATACGCAGTATTTT,CASRRLAGGPTDTQYF
TRBV11-2,-,TRBJ2-1,TRBD2,TGTGCCAGTAGCTTAAGGAGCGGGAGGGCCGTAAATGGGCAGTTCTTC,CASSLRSGRAVNGQFF
TRBV10-3,few,TRBJ2-7,-,TGTGCCATCACCAGACAGGATCCCTACGAGCAGTACTTC,CAITRQDPYEQYF
TRBV4-1,-,TRBJ2-3,-,TGCGCCAGCAGCCAAGATTGGGTTTCAGTAACAGATACGCAGTATTTT,CASSQDWVSVTDTQYF
TRBV3-1,-,TRBJ2-7,-,TGTGCCAGCAGCCAAGTCGGCCAGACGAGGCAGTACTTC,CASSQVGQTRQYF
TRBV5-1,-,TRBJ1-6,-,TGCGCCACGAAAAGAGACACGGATAATTCACCCCTCCACTTT,CATKRDTDNSPLHF
TRBV7-7,-,TRBJ2-1,-,TGTGCTAGCAGCCCGGGGCGGGTAGTCTCCTACAATGAGCAGTTCTTC,CASSPGRVVSYNEQFF
TRBV18,once,TRBJ2-7,TRBD1,TGTGCCAGCTCACCGGGACAGGGGGACACCTACGAGCAGTACTTC,CASSPGQGDTYEQYF
TRBV4-1,once,TRBJ1-1,-,TGCACCAGCAGCCAAGATTGGGGGGGCTCGCCTGAAGCTTTCTTT,CTSSQDWGGSPEAFF
TRBV6-6,once,TRBJ1-2,TRBD1,TGTGCCAGCAGTGCGCAGGGGGCCGTTGGCTACACCTTC,CASSAQGAVGYTF
TRBV20-1,-,TRBJ2-7,-,TGCAGTGCTAGAGATCTGACCGGGACCACCTCATTCGAGCAGTACTTC,CSARDLTGTTSFEQYF
TRBV2,-,TRBJ2-6,-,TGTGCCAGCAGTGACGGAGGGGGTGGGGCCAACGTCCTGACTTTC,CASSDGGGGANVLTF
TRBV11-2,-,TRBJ2-1,-,TGTGCCAGCAGCTTAGATTTTAATAGCCTCAATGAGCAGTTCTTC,CASSLDFNSLNEQFF
TRBV5-1,few,TRBJ1-1,-,TGCGCCAGCAGCCAACTCCAAACGACAGTGAACACTGAAGCTTTCTTT,CASSQLQTTVNTEAFF
TRBV2,few,TRBJ2-7,-,TGTGCCAGCAGTGAACGGGCGGGCAGCTCCTACGAGCAGTACTTC,CASSERAGSSYEQYF
TRBV5-6,-,TRBJ2-1,TRBD2,TGTGCCAGCAGCTTTGGGGCTAGCGGGGGTGAGCAGTTCTTC,CASSFGASGGEQFF